Each of the 22 T cell receptor beta chains below was sequenced from the same sample in a study of T cell responses to AZD1222 COVID-19 vaccine. Some clones are missing from TCRdb's copy, which holds only in-frame ones; the method was immunoSEQ multiplex PCR. The sample lists around 200,000 clones, roughly 92% seen once, with around 1.6% in the top ten. Material: peripheral blood, obtained 28 days after the second AZD1222 dose. The receptors come from an adult who received the AZD1222 COVID-19 vaccine.

This clone was counted once. The rearrangement joins TRBV12-3 or TRBV12-4 to TRBJ2-5; 8 bases match TRBD2. V lost 6 bases, J lost 5 bases, and 5 bases stayed unmatched. The CDR3 covers 13 residues. The CDR3 nucleotides are TGTGCCAGCAGGGCTATAGCGGGGGAGACCCAGTACTTC. It specifies CASRAIAGETQYF.

This clone was seen a few times. V gene TRBV5-4 combines with J gene TRBJ2-2, with 7 bases identical to TRBD2. Unmatched junction bases numbered 7, after V lost 0 bases and J lost 5 bases. Germline CDR1 is SGHNT and CDR2 is YYREEE (reference sequence). The length of the CDR3 is 16 residues. The CDR3 reads CASSLGAGVKTGELFF. CDR3 DNA sequence: TGTGCCAGCAGCTTGGGGGCGGGAGTAAAAACCGGGGAGCTGTTTTTT.

The V gene is TRBV29-1, the J gene TRBJ1-3, with D perhaps matching TRBD1 (6 bases). The CDR3 spans 15 residues. Germline V gene sequence: CDR1 SQVTM, CDR2 ANQGSEA. The V end was cut by 5 bases, the J end by 1 base, with 15 bases between. CDR3 sequence (DNA): TGCAGCGTTCTCGGGGGGGGCACATCTGGAAACACCATATATTTT. This encodes CSVLGGGTSGNTIYF. Full variable domain (remainder filled in from reference TRBV29-1 and TRBJ1-3): SAVISQKPSRDICQRGTSLTIQCQVDSQVTMMFWYRQQPGQSLTLIATANQGSEATYESGFVIDKFPISRPNLTFSTLTVSNMSPEDSSIYLCSVLGGGTSGNTIYFGEGSWLTVV.

The chain combines TRBV3-1 (or the pseudogene TRBV3-2) with TRBJ1-2, with 7 nucleotides matching TRBD1. Germline trimming cut 3 bases from V and 5 bases from J; bases unmatched to any gene: 6. Germline assignment: CDR1 LGHDT and CDR2 YNNKEL (reference sequence). CDR3 length equals 14 residues. The CDR3 nucleotides read TGTGCCAGCAGCCAGACCGGGACAGTATATGGCTACACCTTC. It translates to CASSQTGTVYGYTF.

V usage is TRBV3-1 (or the pseudogene TRBV3-2) and J usage is TRBJ1-2; tentatively, D is TRBD1 (5 bases). The CDR3 loop spans 12 amino acids. Germline-derived CDR1 and CDR2 are LGHDT and YNNKEL (reference sequence). Between the trimmed V and J ends, which lost 4 bases and 8 bases, there was a span of 11 bases. In DNA form, the CDR3 reads TGTGCCAGCAGCCCCGACGGGGGGGGCTACACCTTC. It specifies CASSPDGGGYTF.

The chain has TRBV5-4 and TRBJ2-1, with D uncertain. From germline, CDR1 is SGHNT and CDR2 YYREEE (reference sequence). V lost 3 bases to trimming and J lost 8 bases, with 15 bases between them. This CDR3 has 14 amino acids. The CDR3 nucleotides are TGTGCCAGCAGCTCTCCCTTGCTGAGCGATGAGCAGTTCTTC. This translates into CASSSPLLSDEQFF.

The gene calls are TRBV3-1 (or the pseudogene TRBV3-2) and TRBJ1-2; TRBD1 might be the D (6 bases). In germline, CDR1 is LGHDT, CDR2 YNNKEL (reference sequence). V was trimmed by 5 bases and J by 8 bases, leaving 27 bases between them. CDR3 length equals 17 residues. The CDR3 nucleotides read TGTGCCAGCAGCTTCGATCGGGTCTCCGGGGGCCCTCGGGGCTACACCTTC. Translated, it gives CASSFDRVSGGPRGYTF.

This rearrangement joins TRBV7-6 to TRBJ2-2, with no clear D. CDR1 is SGHVS and CDR2 is FNYEAQ in the germline V gene. Trimming took off 1 base at V and 4 bases at J, with 10 bases between the two ends. The length of the CDR3 is 15 residues. The CDR3 loop is CASSLGWSSTGELFF. In nucleotides, the CDR3 is TGTGCCAGCAGCTTAGGTTGGTCTTCCACCGGGGAGCTGTTTTTT.

The chain carries TRBV5-4 and TRBJ2-1; D unclear. Trimming pared 1 base from V and 2 bases from J, leaving 7 bases between. The germline V gene encodes CDR1 SGHNT and CDR2 YYREEE (reference sequence). This CDR3 region has 14 residues. CDR3 in amino acids: CASSLLGTYNEQFF. The CDR3 region has the DNA TGTGCCAGCAGCTTGCTGGGGACCTACAATGAGCAGTTCTTC.

This sequence joins TRBV19 and TRBJ2-3, with a weak D call TRBD2 (6 bases). This CDR3 spans 16 amino acids. V gave up 3 bases and J gave up 2 bases, with 15 bases separating them. Germline assignment: CDR1 LNHDA and CDR2 SQIVND (reference sequence). CDR3 sequence: CASSILGGGATDTQYF. CDR3 in DNA: TGTGCCAGTAGTATTCTTGGTGGAGGGGCCACAGATACGCAGTATTTT.

The chain employs TRBV5-1 and TRBJ1-2; tentative D call: TRBD1 (6 bases). CDR1 SGHRS and CDR2 YFSETQ come from the germline V gene. The CDR3 loop spans 15 amino acids. V was shortened by 0 bases and J by 4 bases, with 13 bases between the two germline ends. DNA of the CDR3: TGCGCCAGCAGCTTGGAGGGGGGCGAGAGCTATGGCTACACCTTC. This codes for CASSLEGGESYGYTF.

The genes are TRBV15 and TRBJ1-1, with D unclear. Trimming removed 4 bases at V and 5 bases at J, with 17 bases between. From germline, CDR1 is LNHNV and CDR2 YYDKDF (reference sequence). CDR3 length: 15 residues. The DNA for the CDR3 is TGTGCCACCAGCAAAATCCTGGACCTCGAGACTGAAGCTTTCTTT. Translating gives CATSKILDLETEAFF.

The chain couples TRBV7-2 to TRBJ2-1; D is undetermined. Germline V lookup: CDR1 SGHTA, CDR2 FQGNSA. Trimming pared 8 bases from V and 0 bases from J, leaving 8 bases between. The CDR3 is 13 residues long. The CDR3 DNA follows: TGTGCCAGCTCGGCGAGCTCCTACAATGAGCAGTTCTTC. Its translation: CASSASSYNEQFF.

The chain has TRBV10-2 and TRBJ2-1; D unresolved. The germline V and J ends were trimmed by 0 bases and 8 bases, with 8 bases remaining between them. The germline V gene encodes CDR1 WSHSY and CDR2 SAAADI. The CDR3 has 13 amino acids. As DNA, the CDR3 is TGCGCCAGCAGTGAGTCGAGGCTAGATGAGCAGTTCTTC. Translation: CASSESRLDEQFF.

The chain couples TRBV14 to TRBJ2-2, with 10 positions matching TRBD2. The CDR3 loop spans 15 amino acids. Germline CDR1 is SGHDN and CDR2 is FVKESK. Trimming removed 4 bases from V and 6 bases from J; junction bases left unmatched: 5. The CDR3 nucleotides are TGTGCCAGCAGCCTCGGAGCGGGAGGGCCCGGGGAGCTGTTTTTT. Residues: CASSLGAGGPGELFF.

This chain connects TRBV19 to TRBJ1-5; TRBD1 aligns across 8 bases. The length of the CDR3 is 17 residues. Trimming took 7 bases from V and 0 from J; bases not matched to a gene: 11. Germline V gives CDR1 LNHDA, CDR2 SQIVND (reference sequence). The CDR3 is CASKRQGQLYSNQPQHF. CDR3 nucleotide sequence: TGTGCCAGTAAAAGACAGGGGCAACTTTATAGCAATCAGCCCCAGCATTTT.

The J gene is TRBJ1-1, the V gene TRBV2; TRBD1 agrees at 7 bases. CDR1 and CDR2 (germline): SNHLY, FYNNEI. The V gene end was trimmed by 9 bases and the J gene end by 4 bases; junction bases not matched to a gene: 8. This CDR3 has 13 residues. The CDR3 reads CARTGDVGTEAFF. The CDR3 DNA sequence: TGTGCCAGAACAGGGGATGTAGGCACTGAAGCTTTCTTT.

The rearrangement uses TRBV6-4 and TRBJ2-3; no definite D call. Trimming shortened V by 2 bases and J by 1 base, and 10 bases separated the two germline ends. Germline CDR1 MRHNA, CDR2 SNTAGT. The CDR3 contains 15 residues. The CDR3 sequence is CASSDGGRRTDTQYF. CDR3 in DNA: TGTGCCAGCAGTGACGGCGGTAGGCGCACAGATACGCAGTATTTT.

The V and J genes are TRBV7-3 and TRBJ2-7; 8 bases agree with TRBD1. This CDR3 contains 15 residues. CDR1 is SGHTA, CDR2 FQGTGA, per germline. V was pared by 2 bases and J by 3 bases, with 6 bases of the junction left unmatched. The CDR3 DNA reads TGTGCCAGCAGCTTAGGGGCAGGGGGCTTCTACGAGCAGTACTTC. This translates into CASSLGAGGFYEQYF.

This clone was observed a handful of times. The chain recombines TRBV6-5 with TRBJ1-5, with a possible D match to TRBD1 (5 bases). V lost 8 bases and J lost 4, with 12 bases in between. This CDR3 has 13 amino acids. CDR1 is MNHEY and CDR2 is SVGAGI in the germline V gene. CDR3 residues: CASGRERNQPQHF. CDR3 DNA sequence: TGTGCCAGCGGCAGGGAGAGGAATCAGCCCCAGCATTTT.

The chain is built from TRBV6-5 and TRBJ2-1; no definite D call. This CDR3 is 13 amino acids long. Deletions cut 7 bases from V and 3 bases from J, with 10 bases between. From germline, CDR1 is MNHEY and CDR2 SVGAGI. The CDR3 is CASTKQLYNEQFF. In DNA, the CDR3 is TGTGCCAGCACTAAACAACTCTACAATGAGCAGTTCTTC.

The CDR3 nucleotides read TGTGCCAGCAGCTTAGGAGGGGGCCCAGATACGCAGTATTTT. Amino acid sequence: CASSLGGGPDTQYF. The chain is built from TRBV7-8 and TRBJ2-3; the match to TRBD1 covers 7 bases. Trimming took 1 base from V and 4 from J; bases not matched to a gene: 2. The CDR3 contains 14 residues. Germline CDR1 SGHVS, CDR2 FQNEAQ. The full variable domain, completed using reference TRBV7-8 and TRBJ2-3, is GAGVSQSPRYKVAKRGQDVALRCDPISGHVSLFWYQQALGQGPEFLTYFQNEAQLDKSGLPSDRFFAERPEGSVSTLKIQRTQQEDSAVYLCASSLGGGPDTQYFGPGTRLTVL.